This T cell receptor (beta chain) derives from a study of blood T cell repertoires in COVID-19. Study information: Spain, Italy and the United States supplied samples that represented acute and convalescent COVID-19.

V lost 5 bases to trimming and J lost 11 bases, with 10 bases between them. Germline V gene data show CDR1 as SGHAT and CDR2 as FQNNGV. The CDR3 has 11 amino acids. In the original workflow: Scientists estimated how many nucleated cells there were by amplifying reference gene primers. Clones were read by immunoSEQ multiplex PCR, and TCRdb kept only the in-frame ones, dropping some. Clone size and V and J calls were adopted from that table, with D and trimming inferred from the DNA. This repertoire shows hundreds of thousands of clones, just over 85% found once; its top ten account for about 1.5%. The receptor was isolated from a woman aged 25 to 39 with active or convalescent COVID-19. The sample consisted of peripheral blood. The chain couples TRBV11-2 to TRBJ2-1, with a weak D call TRBD2 (6 bases). CDR3: CASSRGGKQFF. The CDR3 bases are TGTGCCAGCAGCCGAGGAGGGAAGCAGTTCTTC. Supplemented by reference TRBV11-2 and TRBJ2-1, the full variable domain reads EAGVAQSPRYKIIEKRQSVAFWCNPISGHATLYWYQQILGQGPKLLIQFQNNGVVDDSQLPKDRFSAERLKGVDSTLKIQPAKLEDSAVYLCASSRGGKQFFGPGTRLTVL.